These T cell receptor beta chains were read from a single sample in a study of T cell changes during pregnancy in multiple sclerosis. Profiling relied on immunoSEQ multiplex PCR, and the TCRdb table lists in-frame clones only, not all of them. The sample records roughly 93,000 clones, approximately 89% being singletons. This specimen consisted of peripheral blood, obtained before pregnancy. The receptors originated from a female donor with multiple sclerosis, enrolled in a pregnancy study. The CDR3 runs from the conserved cysteine through the conserved F or W. D genes are given only for firm matches. Expanded clones are given a class, and other clones once, few, many or no size at all.

cdr3_aa,cdr3_nt,v_call,d_call,j_call,clone_size
CASSEATGGYTEAFF,TGTGCCAGCAGTGAAGCGACAGGGGGTTACACTGAAGCTTTCTTT,TRBV6-1,TRBD1,TRBJ1-1,-
CAWAGVSGNTIYF,TGTGCCTGGGCGGGGGTCTCTGGAAACACCATATATTTT,TRBV30,-,TRBJ1-3,-
CASSLSGYEQYF,TGTGCCAGCAGCTTAAGCGGCTACGAGCAGTACTTC,TRBV7-6,-,TRBJ2-7,-
CASSVEDNRNTIYF,TGTGCCAGCAGCGTAGAGGACAATAGAAACACCATATATTTT,TRBV9,-,TRBJ1-3,-
CASSQVLAGLTDTQYF,TGCGCCAGCAGCCAAGTACTAGCGGGGCTCACAGATACGCAGTATTTT,TRBV4-3,TRBD2,TRBJ2-3,-
CASSVGSSGSTDTQYF,TGTGCCAGCAGCGTAGGGAGTAGCGGGAGCACAGATACGCAGTATTTT,TRBV9,TRBD2,TRBJ2-3,-
CASSFFKSDTEAFF,TGTGCCAGCAGCTTTTTCAAATCGGACACTGAAGCTTTCTTT,TRBV7-2,-,TRBJ1-1,once
CATSPEASGATDTQYF,TGTGCCACCAGCCCCGAGGCTAGCGGGGCCACAGATACGCAGTATTTT,TRBV15,TRBD2,TRBJ2-3,-
CASSFRATNEKLFF,TGTGCCAGCAGCTTCAGGGCAACTAATGAAAAACTGTTTTTT,TRBV7-9,-,TRBJ1-4,few
CASRGMRVGQQETQYF,TGTGCCAGTAGAGGTATGAGGGTAGGGCAACAAGAGACCCAGTACTTC,TRBV19,-,TRBJ2-5,-
CASSVRTSGGYNEQFF,TGTGCCAGCAGTGTCCGAACTAGCGGGGGGTACAATGAGCAGTTCTTC,TRBV6-1,TRBD2,TRBJ2-1,-
CASRPRNSGNTIYF,TGTGCCAGCCGGCCGAGGAACTCCGGAAACACCATATATTTT,TRBV6-5,-,TRBJ1-3,-
CASSITGTDNYGYTF,TGTGCCAGTAGTATCACCGGGACTGACAACTATGGCTACACCTTC,TRBV19,-,TRBJ1-2,-
CASSEGLAHSRYEQYF,TGTGCCAGCAGTGAAGGTCTAGCGCACTCTAGGTACGAGCAGTACTTC,TRBV25-1,-,TRBJ2-7,-
CASRREEPYSNQPQHF,TGTGCCAGTAGGCGAGAGGAGCCCTATAGCAATCAGCCCCAGCATTTT,TRBV19,-,TRBJ1-5,-
CASSITRSTDTQYF,TGTGCCAGTAGTATTACTAGATCCACAGATACGCAGTATTTT,TRBV19,-,TRBJ2-3,-
CASSRGIGLGYNSPLHF,TGCGCCAGCAGCCGAGGGATCGGCCTCGGGTATAATTCACCCCTCCACTTT,TRBV5-1,-,TRBJ1-6,-
CASSHSDKNTDGYTF,TGTGCCAGCAGCCACTCGGACAAGAACACAGATGGCTACACCTTC,TRBV7-9,-,TRBJ1-2,-
CASRGGGVETQYF,TGTGCCAGTAGGGGCGGGGGTGTGGAGACCCAGTACTTC,TRBV19,TRBD2,TRBJ2-5,-
CSVEDIGSNYGYTF,TGCAGCGTTGAGGACATTGGATCTAACTATGGCTACACCTTC,TRBV29-1,-,TRBJ1-2,-
CASSLTENYGYTF,TGTGCCAGCAGCTTGACAGAGAACTATGGCTACACCTTC,TRBV5-4,-,TRBJ1-2,-
CASSLKAREDTQYF,TGTGCCAGCAGTTTAAAGGCGAGGGAAGATACGCAGTATTTT,TRBV27,-,TRBJ2-3,-
CASSPTLAGYTDTQYF,TGTGCCAGCAGCCCCACTCTAGCGGGCTACACAGATACGCAGTATTTT,TRBV11-2,TRBD2,TRBJ2-3,-
CAWGTGVTYEQYF,TGTGCCTGGGGGACAGGGGTAACCTACGAGCAGTACTTC,TRBV30,TRBD1,TRBJ2-7,-
CASSHPLARPSGRQETQYF,TGTGCCAGCAGCCACCCTCTTGCCCGTCCTAGCGGGCGACAAGAGACCCAGTACTTC,TRBV7-2,TRBD2,TRBJ2-5,-
CASSPRGVGDTQYF,TGTGCCAGCAGCCCCCGGGGGGTAGGAGATACGCAGTATTTT,TRBV9,TRBD2,TRBJ2-3,-
CASSIGGDEAFF,TGTGCCAGCAGCATCGGTGGAGATGAAGCTTTCTTT,TRBV5-4,-,TRBJ1-1,-
CASSPQGDTGELFF,TGCGCCAGCAGCCCACAGGGGGACACCGGGGAGCTGTTTTTT,TRBV5-1,TRBD1,TRBJ2-2,-
CASSDGPGGGNEQFF,TGCGCCAGCAGTGACGGGCCGGGAGGCGGGAATGAGCAGTTCTTC,TRBV10-1,TRBD2,TRBJ2-1,-
CASREDHETREQYF,TGTGCCAGCAGGGAGGACCACGAGACACGGGAGCAGTACTTC,TRBV6-5,-,TRBJ2-7,-
CASSHGDSPLHF,TGTGCCAGCAGCCACGGGGATTCACCCCTCCACTTT,TRBV5-5,-,TRBJ1-6,-
CASSLEASGFYEQYF,TGCGCCAGCAGCTTGGAGGCTAGCGGATTCTACGAGCAGTACTTC,TRBV5-1,TRBD2,TRBJ2-7,-
CATSRGSGTQAGNTIYF,TGTGCCACCAGCAGAGGATCGGGAACACAAGCTGGAAACACCATATATTTT,TRBV15,-,TRBJ1-3,-
CASSQDQLAGELGRETQYF,TGTGCCAGCAGCCAAGATCAGCTAGCGGGAGAGTTGGGTAGGGAGACCCAGTACTTC,TRBV4-2,TRBD2,TRBJ2-5,-
CASSLGWSGPQHF,TGCGCCAGCAGCTTGGGATGGTCGGGGCCCCAGCATTTT,TRBV5-1,-,TRBJ1-5,-
CASSPWTGVDAEQYF,TGTGCCAGCAGTCCTTGGACAGGGGTGGACGCCGAGCAGTACTTC,TRBV27,TRBD1,TRBJ2-7,-
CASRFRSGAGETQYF,TGTGCCAGCAGATTTCGATCAGGGGCAGGGGAGACCCAGTACTTC,TRBV6-5,-,TRBJ2-5,-
CASSFWGTSGLTGELFF,TGTGCCAGCAGTTTCTGGGGGACTAGCGGTCTCACCGGGGAGCTGTTTTTT,TRBV27,TRBD2,TRBJ2-2,-
CASSQERRVTGELFF,TGTGCCAGCAGCCAAGAGAGACGGGTAACCGGGGAGCTGTTTTTT,TRBV4-2,-,TRBJ2-2,-
CASSLSSGNTGELFF,TGTGCCAGCAGCTTATCATCAGGGAACACCGGGGAGCTGTTTTTT,TRBV7-3,-,TRBJ2-2,few
CASSMKTATGELFF,TGTGCCAGTAGTATGAAGACAGCCACCGGGGAGCTGTTTTTT,TRBV19,-,TRBJ2-2,-
CASSLGGGTDTQYF,TGCGCCAGCAGCTTGGGCGGGGGTACAGATACGCAGTATTTT,TRBV5-1,TRBD2,TRBJ2-3,-
CASSLGTANTEAFF,TGTGCCAGCAGCTTAGGGACAGCGAACACTGAAGCTTTCTTT,TRBV7-3,TRBD1,TRBJ1-1,-
CASRGQRDGYTF,TGTGCCAGCAGGGGACAGCGGGATGGCTACACCTTC,TRBV6-6,TRBD1,TRBJ1-2,once
CASSLGGRGYEQYF,TGTGCCAGCAGCTTAGGCGGGAGAGGCTACGAGCAGTACTTC,TRBV11-2,TRBD2,TRBJ2-7,-
CASSTIGGTNEKLFF,TGTGCCAGCAGTACTATCGGGGGAACTAATGAAAAACTGTTTTTT,TRBV4-2,-,TRBJ1-4,-
CASSDHGTVNQPQHF,TGCGCCAGCAGTGATCACGGGACAGTCAATCAGCCCCAGCATTTT,TRBV10-1,TRBD1,TRBJ1-5,-
CASSPRVGRGRETQYF,TGTGCCAGCAGCCCCCGGGTAGGGCGCGGGAGAGAGACCCAGTACTTC,TRBV7-8,TRBD2,TRBJ2-5,once